This T cell receptor (beta chain) was identified in a study of T cell repertoires in cytomegalovirus infection. Study context: Shared public TCR beta signatures pointed to both CMV infection and a matching HLA type. Overall study results and limits: Dominating the ex vivo response were TCR beta clonotypes that were CMV-specific and HLA-C-restricted. Frequencies of public TCR beta families were cumulated, and this identified carriers of CMV plus the relevant HLA.

This clonotype was recorded a few times. No antigen is known for it. TCRdb re-called the reads through MiXCR, storing one row per CDR3 protein. The sample shows fewer than 400,000 distinct CDR3 sequences, approximately 18% of them seen only once. Germline-derived CDR1 and CDR2 are MNHEY and SVGEGT. This CDR3 has 14 residues. Germline trimming cut 6 bases from V and 9 bases from J; bases unmatched to any gene: 10. Input material: PBMCs. This TCR came from a human donor in good health (CMV status not recorded). Some clones in this sample may be carry-over from other donors' samples. J is TRBJ2-7 and V is TRBV6-2 or TRBV6-3; 11 bases are shared with TRBD2. CDR3 in amino acids: CASSLTSGTSGQYF. CDR3 DNA sequence: TGTGCCAGCAGCTTGACTAGCGGGACATCCGGGCAGTACTTC.